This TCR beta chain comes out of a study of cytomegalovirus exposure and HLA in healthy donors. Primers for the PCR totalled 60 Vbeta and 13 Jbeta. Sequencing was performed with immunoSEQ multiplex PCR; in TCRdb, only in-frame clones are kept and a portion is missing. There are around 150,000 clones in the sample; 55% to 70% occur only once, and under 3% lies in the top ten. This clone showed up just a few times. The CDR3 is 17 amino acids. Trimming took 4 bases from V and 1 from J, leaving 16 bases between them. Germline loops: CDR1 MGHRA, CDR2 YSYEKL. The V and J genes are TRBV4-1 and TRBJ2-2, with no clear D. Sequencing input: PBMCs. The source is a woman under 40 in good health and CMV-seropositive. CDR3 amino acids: CASSLSPARKNTGELFF. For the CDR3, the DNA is TGCGCCAGCAGCCTAAGCCCCGCCAGGAAGAACACCGGGGAGCTGTTTTTT.